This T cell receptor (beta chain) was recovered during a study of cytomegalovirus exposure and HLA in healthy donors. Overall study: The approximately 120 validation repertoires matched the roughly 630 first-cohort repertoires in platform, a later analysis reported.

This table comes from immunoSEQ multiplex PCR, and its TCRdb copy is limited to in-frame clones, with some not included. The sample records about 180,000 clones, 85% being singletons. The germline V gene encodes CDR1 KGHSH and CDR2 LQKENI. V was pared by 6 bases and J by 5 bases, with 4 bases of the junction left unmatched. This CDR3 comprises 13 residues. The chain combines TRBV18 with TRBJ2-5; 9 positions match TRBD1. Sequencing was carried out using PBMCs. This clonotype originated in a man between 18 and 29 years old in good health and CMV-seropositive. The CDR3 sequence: CASSLDRGETQYF. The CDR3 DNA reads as TGTGCCAGCTCCCTGGACAGGGGTGAGACCCAGTACTTC.